This T cell receptor beta chain was captured by sequencing in a study of CD8 T cells in ankylosing spondylitis. A remark on this clonotype: Its antigen is not identified.

Whole-study results and caveats: Disease-associated clones were CD8+ and fairly uncommon in peripheral blood. Clones linked to disease were reported to show significant enrichment in matched ankylosing spondylitis synovial fluid. Seemingly distinctive of ankylosing spondylitis blood was a TCR beta motif formed by eight highly homologous variants.

Trimming took off 0 bases at V and 0 bases at J, with 12 bases between the two ends. Germline CDR1 is MNHEY and CDR2 is SVGAGI. The CDR3 has 16 residues. The TCR beta libraries were generated through quantitative 5'-RACE incorporating molecular barcodes. In TCRdb, the 5' RACE reads were re-called with MiXCR into one record per CDR3 protein. The sample holds about 220,000 distinct CDR3 sequences; 6% to 8.5% are singletons and the top ten take about 14%. This clonotype originated in a male donor with ankylosing spondylitis. The sequencing input was blood, either unsorted or a sorted T cell fraction (not recorded which). The rearrangement joins TRBV6-5 to TRBJ2-7; D is unclear. CDR3 residues: CASSYSFTRPSYEQYF. The CDR3 nucleotides are TGTGCCAGCAGTTACTCGTTTACTCGACCCTCCTACGAGCAGTACTTC.